The 8 T cell receptor beta chains reported below all come from one sample, sequenced in a study of T cell responses to AZD1222 COVID-19 vaccine. Assay: immunoSEQ multiplex PCR; the TCRdb copy retains only in-frame clones and omits some. The sample records around 140,000 clones, about 92% being singletons. This material consisted of peripheral blood, taken after recovery from COVID-19. Receptors originate from an adult who had recovered from COVID-19.

This rearrangement joins TRBV29-1 to TRBJ1-2, with a weak D call TRBD1 (5 bases). This CDR3 region has 13 residues. The germline CDR1 and CDR2 sequences are SQVTM and ANQGSEA. Deletions cut 0 bases from V and 8 bases from J, with 13 bases between. The CDR3 region is CSVEEGPVPGYTF. In DNA, the CDR3 is TGCAGCGTTGAAGAGGGGCCCGTCCCCGGCTACACCTTC.

The J gene is TRBJ2-1, the V gene TRBV12-3 or TRBV12-4; TRBD1 is a possible D gene (5 bases). V dropped 5 bases and J dropped 4 bases, with 9 bases sitting between them. This CDR3 is 13 amino acids long. The CDR3 sequence: CASSLTVYNEQFF. Written as DNA, the CDR3 is TGTGCCAGCAGTCTGACAGTTTACAATGAGCAGTTCTTC.

V usage is TRBV5-4 and J usage is TRBJ2-1, with 7 bases identical to TRBD2. The V gene's germline CDR1 is SGHNT and CDR2 YYREEE (reference sequence). J gave up 6 bases and V 0 bases, and 0 bases lay outside the gene matches. CDR3 size: 13 residues. CDR3: CASSLGLANEQFF. DNA for the CDR3: TGTGCCAGCAGCTTGGGACTAGCCAATGAGCAGTTCTTC.

The V gene is TRBV6-5, the J gene TRBJ2-7; 8 nucleotides match TRBD1. The J segment lost 4 bases and the V segment lost 2 bases, leaving 4 bases of the junction unmatched. Germline CDR1 and CDR2: MNHEY and SVGAGI. The CDR3 contains 14 residues. CDR3 sequence (DNA): TGTGCCAGCAGTTACGACAGGGGAAGGTACGAGCAGTACTTC. This codes for CASSYDRGRYEQYF.

In its sample, this clone was seen once. This chain connects TRBV5-5 to TRBJ1-3; maybe TRBD1 (6 bases). Trimming cost V 4 bases and J 0 bases, with 14 bases left between them. Germline V CDR1 and CDR2: SGHKS, YYEKEE (reference sequence). CDR3 size: 16 residues. CDR3 residues: CASSPTGQTSGNTIYF. The DNA of the CDR3 is TGTGCCAGCAGCCCGACAGGACAGACCTCTGGAAACACCATATATTTT.

The CDR3 loop is CSVGNMNTEAFF. The DNA for the CDR3 is TGCAGCGTCGGGAACATGAACACTGAAGCTTTCTTT. The chain is built from TRBV29-1 and TRBJ1-1; D is uncertain. Trimming removed 6 bases at V and 0 bases at J, with 8 bases between. The CDR3 consists of 12 residues. Looked up from germline, CDR1 is SQVTM and CDR2 is ANQGSEA.

V and J are TRBV6-5 and TRBJ1-6, with D possibly being TRBD1 (5 bases). Germline-derived CDR1 and CDR2 are MNHEY and SVGAGI. V lost 11 bases, J lost 7 bases, and 15 bases lay in between. The CDR3 is 13 amino acids. CDR3 bases: TGTGCCTCAAGGCAGGGATACAATTCACCCCTCCACTTT. Protein: CASRQGYNSPLHF.

The chain has TRBV28 and TRBJ1-1; TRBD1 matches 7 bases. The CDR3 has 11 amino acids. Germline V gene lookup returns CDR1 MDHEN and CDR2 SYDVKM. Losses at the gene ends were 4 bases for V and 11 bases for J; bases not matched to a gene: 4. In DNA form, the CDR3 reads TGTGCCAGCAGTTCACAGGGGAAGGCTTTCTTT. It yields the protein CASSSQGKAFF.